What follows describes a single T cell receptor beta chain. Its antigen is unknown. Nothing much larger sits one base from this clone, and base qualities are not available. TCR beta CDR3 regions were amplified from RNA transcripts. The first round of RT-PCR for the TCR CDR3 was performed with the HTBI primer set and the Qiagen OneStep RT-PCR kit. Libraries were constructed in a second round of multiplex PCR, after which size selection and purification were carried out. Paired-end sequencing of the libraries was performed with 100 bp reads on an Illumina HiSeq2000. The paper's data handling went like this. Raw data were processed with SOAPnuke, discarding reads with adapters, uncalled bases, mean Phred below 15, or no exact constant-primer or identifier match. High-quality paired reads were merged with COPE v1.2.5, and unique nucleotide sequences were defined as clonotypes. Clonotypes were aligned to IMGT TRBV, TRBD and TRBJ reference segments using MiTCR v1.1. Only V-J combinations with frequency above 0.0001, covering about 99% of repertoires, were analysed. A TCS score was defined as the ratio of F50 (clonal expansion) to E x V (chaos), with BLOSUM62-based TCRdist applied between CDR3 peptides within each V-J. Welch's t-statistics and random forest reduced approximately 520 V-J features to about 13, which were used in a naive Bayes classifier (R e1071). Thyroid-blood repertoire similarity was quantified with the Morisita-Horn index. TCRdb trimmed public reads at Q25 via fastp, called clones via MiXCR and kept in-frame beta chains. A single entry per CDR3 protein holds the most common genes and DNA from its merged rows. What appears here as the V and J calls and clone size reflects TCRdb's work, not the paper's. Within this sample are roughly 570,000 distinct CDR3 sequences, with 40% to 55% of them counted one time only. Around 20% of the sample rests with the top ten.

Reading from cysteine to phenylalanine, the CDR3 counts 13 amino acids. Here the CDR3 DNA is all that survives: 39 bases in frame from base 1. Deletion took 4 bases off V and 3 bases off J, with a span of 9 bases between the germline ends. From the germline V gene (reference sequence), CDR1 is SEHNR and CDR2 is FQNEAQ. This record belongs to a study of T cells in Graves' hyperthyroidism and ophthalmopathy (dated by TCRdb to about 2019). Study-wide context: To identify distinguishing TCR V-J signatures, a discovery cohort of around 100 patients was used, comprising under 45 with Graves' ophthalmopathy and approximately 57 with stable Graves' hyperthyroidism. The 90 to 100 discovery patients were randomly split 7:3 into training and test sets. The paper describes TCR Vbeta CDR3 sequencing of more than 120 peripheral blood samples, made up of some 42 ophthalmopathy patients, some 76 hyperthyroidism patients and 17 progressor patients. Once sampling was done, hyperthyroidism patients were given methimazole at a starting dose of 30 mg daily, whereas ophthalmopathy patients were given high-dose intravenous methylprednisolone. Prospective prediction of ophthalmopathy was tested in an independent validation cohort consisting of 18 hyperthyroidism patients and some 15 patients who later progressed to ophthalmopathy. Thyroid tissue and blood T-cell repertoires from more than five Graves' hyperthyroidism patients were also compared in the study.

The investigation overall reported the following: No statistical method was used to fix the sample size in advance, and group allocation was not hidden from the investigators. A model built on a 13 V-J signature distinguished ophthalmopathy from stable hyperthyroidism, reaching roughly 88% sensitivity and around 82% specificity in cross-validation and 80%/75% in testing. In validation, the model predicted progression to ophthalmopathy with over 65% sensitivity and about 72% specificity, a median of around 6.6 months before onset. Most expanded thyroid clonotypes (frequency above 0.001) were also detected in blood, suggesting blood repertoires may reflect thyroid immune responses.

Any patient with an uncontrolled infection, another autoimmune disease, pregnancy or lactation was excluded. Diagnoses were established on the basis of clinical symptoms, serum thyroxine and TRAb, thyroid ultrasound, and orbital computed tomography. Total RNA was extracted using Trizol reagent, and RNA quality was assessed on an Agilent 2100 Bioanalyzer. The V and J genes are TRBV7-9 and TRBJ1-2; the D region possibly corresponds to TRBD1 (5 bases align). Sequences were obtained from peripheral blood or thyroid tissue (not recorded which). The clonotype comes from an adult woman with Graves' disease, either hyperthyroidism or ophthalmopathy (not recorded which). The CDR3 amino acid sequence is: CASSSQTDYGYTF. The DNA sequence is TGTGCCAGCAGCTCCCAGACAGACTATGGCTACACCTTC.